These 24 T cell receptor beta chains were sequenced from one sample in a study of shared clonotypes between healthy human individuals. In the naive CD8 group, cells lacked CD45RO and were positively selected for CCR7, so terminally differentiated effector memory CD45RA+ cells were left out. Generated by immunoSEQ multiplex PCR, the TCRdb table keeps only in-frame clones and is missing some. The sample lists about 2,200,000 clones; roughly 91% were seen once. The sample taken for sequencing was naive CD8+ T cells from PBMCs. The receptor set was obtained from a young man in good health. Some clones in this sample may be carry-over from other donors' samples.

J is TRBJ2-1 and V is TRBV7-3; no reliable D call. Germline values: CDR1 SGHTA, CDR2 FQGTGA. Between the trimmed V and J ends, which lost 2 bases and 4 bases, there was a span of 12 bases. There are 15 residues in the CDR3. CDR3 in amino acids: CASSLGSSEYNEQFF. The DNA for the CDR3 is TGTGCCAGCAGCTTAGGGTCCAGCGAATACAATGAGCAGTTCTTC.

CDR3 bases: TGTGCCAGCAGTCTCCAGGAGTACCATACTGGGGCCAACGTCCTGACTTTC. This sequence encodes CASSLQEYHTGANVLTF. This chain joins TRBV28 and TRBJ2-6, with no clear D. Looked up from germline, CDR1 is MDHEN and CDR2 is SYDVKM. This CDR3 contains 17 residues. Trimming removed 5 bases from V and 2 bases from J, with 16 bases in between.

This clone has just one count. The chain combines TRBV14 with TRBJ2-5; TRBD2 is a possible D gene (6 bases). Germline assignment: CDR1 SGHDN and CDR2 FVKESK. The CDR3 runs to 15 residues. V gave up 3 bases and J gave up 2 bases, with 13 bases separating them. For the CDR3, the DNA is TGTGCCAGCAGCCACAGACCAGGGAGGCAAGAGACCCAGTACTTC. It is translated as CASSHRPGRQETQYF.

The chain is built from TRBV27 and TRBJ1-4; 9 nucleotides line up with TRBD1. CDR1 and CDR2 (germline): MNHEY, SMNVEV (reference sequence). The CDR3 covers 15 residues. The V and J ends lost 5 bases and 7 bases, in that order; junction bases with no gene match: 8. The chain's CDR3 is CASSPRQGGGEKLFF. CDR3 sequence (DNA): TGTGCCAGCAGTCCCAGACAGGGGGGGGGTGAAAAACTGTTTTTT.

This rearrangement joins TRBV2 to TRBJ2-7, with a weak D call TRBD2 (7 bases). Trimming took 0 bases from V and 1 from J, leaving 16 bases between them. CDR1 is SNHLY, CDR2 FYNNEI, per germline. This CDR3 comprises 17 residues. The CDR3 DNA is TGTGCCAGCAGTGAAGCGCTTAGAGGGGGGGGATCCTACGAGCAGTACTTC. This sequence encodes CASSEALRGGGSYEQYF.

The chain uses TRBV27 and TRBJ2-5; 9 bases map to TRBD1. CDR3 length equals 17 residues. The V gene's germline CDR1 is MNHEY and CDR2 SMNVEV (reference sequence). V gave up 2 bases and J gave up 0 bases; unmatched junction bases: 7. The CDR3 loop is CASSLGTGRNYQETQYF. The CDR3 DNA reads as TGTGCCAGCAGTTTAGGGACAGGGAGAAACTACCAAGAGACCCAGTACTTC.

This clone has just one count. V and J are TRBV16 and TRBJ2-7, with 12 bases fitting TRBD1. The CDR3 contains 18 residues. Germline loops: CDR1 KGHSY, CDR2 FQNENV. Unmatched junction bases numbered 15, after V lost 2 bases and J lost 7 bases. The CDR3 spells CASSQIAIPGQGAEEQYF. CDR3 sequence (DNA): TGTGCCAGCAGCCAAATAGCCATCCCGGGACAGGGGGCGGAGGAGCAGTACTTC.

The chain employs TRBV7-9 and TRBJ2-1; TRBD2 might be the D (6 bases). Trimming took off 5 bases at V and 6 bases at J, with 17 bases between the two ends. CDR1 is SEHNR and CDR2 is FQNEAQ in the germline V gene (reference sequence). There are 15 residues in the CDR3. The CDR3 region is CASSPAGGGANEQFF. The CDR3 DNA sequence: TGTGCCAGCAGCCCCGCCGGGGGAGGCGCCAATGAGCAGTTCTTC.

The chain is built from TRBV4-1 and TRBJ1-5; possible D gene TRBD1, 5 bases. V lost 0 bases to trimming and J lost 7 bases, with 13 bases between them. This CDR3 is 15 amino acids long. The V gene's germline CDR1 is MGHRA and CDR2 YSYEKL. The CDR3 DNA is TGCGCCAGCAGCCAAGATAGGGGCCCAGGGCAGCCCCAGCATTTT. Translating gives CASSQDRGPGQPQHF.

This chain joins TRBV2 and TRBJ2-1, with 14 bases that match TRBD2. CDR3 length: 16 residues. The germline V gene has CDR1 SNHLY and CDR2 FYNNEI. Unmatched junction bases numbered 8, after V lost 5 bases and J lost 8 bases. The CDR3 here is CASSLSPGLAGDEQFF. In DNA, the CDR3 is TGTGCCAGCAGTCTTAGCCCGGGACTAGCGGGAGATGAGCAGTTCTTC.

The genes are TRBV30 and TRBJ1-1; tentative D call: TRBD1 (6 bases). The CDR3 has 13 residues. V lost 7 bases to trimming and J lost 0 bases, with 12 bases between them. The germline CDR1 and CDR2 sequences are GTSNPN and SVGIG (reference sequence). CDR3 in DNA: TGTGCCTCCAACAGGGAGATGAACACTGAAGCTTTCTTT. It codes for CASNREMNTEAFF.

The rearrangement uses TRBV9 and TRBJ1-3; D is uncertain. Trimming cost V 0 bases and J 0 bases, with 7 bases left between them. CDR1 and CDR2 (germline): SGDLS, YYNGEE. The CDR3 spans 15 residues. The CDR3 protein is CASSVGLTSGNTIYF. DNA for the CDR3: TGTGCCAGCAGCGTAGGGCTGACCTCTGGAAACACCATATATTTT.

CDR3 DNA sequence: TGTGCCTGGCTAGAGACGGGGTATGACACTGAAGCTTTCTTT. This sequence encodes CAWLETGYDTEAFF. The chain recombines TRBV30 with TRBJ1-1, with D hard to call. V lost 5 bases and J lost 3, with 16 bases in between. The CDR3 is 14 amino acids. The germline gives CDR1 GTSNPN, CDR2 SVGIG (reference sequence).

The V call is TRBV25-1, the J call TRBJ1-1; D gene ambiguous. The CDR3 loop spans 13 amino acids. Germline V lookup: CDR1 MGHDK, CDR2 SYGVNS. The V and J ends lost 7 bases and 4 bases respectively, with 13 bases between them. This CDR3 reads CASKGRFGTEAFF. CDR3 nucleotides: TGTGCCAGCAAAGGGCGGTTCGGCACTGAAGCTTTCTTT.

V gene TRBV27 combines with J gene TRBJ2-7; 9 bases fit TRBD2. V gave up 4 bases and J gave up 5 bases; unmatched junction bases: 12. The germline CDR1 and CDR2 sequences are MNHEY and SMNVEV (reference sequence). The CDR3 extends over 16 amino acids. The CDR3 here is CASSSSPGTSYDEQYF. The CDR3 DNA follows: TGTGCCAGCAGTTCCTCCCCCGGGACTAGCTATGACGAGCAGTACTTC.

CDR3 amino acids: CASSPEEVNTEAFF. CDR3 DNA: TGTGCCAGCAGTCCCGAGGAGGTTAACACTGAAGCTTTCTTT. This sequence joins TRBV6-5 and TRBJ1-1; D uncertain. The V end lost 5 bases, the J end lost 2 bases, and 12 bases lay between the germline ends. Germline-derived CDR1 and CDR2 are MNHEY and SVGAGI. The CDR3 is 14 amino acids.

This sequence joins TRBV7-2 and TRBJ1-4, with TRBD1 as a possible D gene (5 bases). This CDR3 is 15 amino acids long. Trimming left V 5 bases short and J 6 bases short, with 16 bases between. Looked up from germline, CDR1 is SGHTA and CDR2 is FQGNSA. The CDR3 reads CASSLRGLEDEKLFF. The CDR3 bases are TGTGCCAGCAGCCTCCGGGGACTAGAGGATGAAAAACTGTTTTTT.

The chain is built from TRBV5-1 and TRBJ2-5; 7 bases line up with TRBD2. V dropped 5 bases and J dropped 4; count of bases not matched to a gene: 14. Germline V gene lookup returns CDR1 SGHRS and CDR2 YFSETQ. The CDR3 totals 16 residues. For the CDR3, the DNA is TGCGCCAGCAGTCCTAAAGAGGGAGGGCCCAGAGAGACCCAGTACTTC. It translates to CASSPKEGGPRETQYF. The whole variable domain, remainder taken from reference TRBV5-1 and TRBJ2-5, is KAGVTQTPRYLIKTRGQQVTLSCSPISGHRSVSWYQQTPGQGLQFLFEYFSETQRNKGNFPGRFSGRQFSNSRSEMNVSTLELGDSALYLCASSPKEGGPRETQYFGPGTRLLVL.

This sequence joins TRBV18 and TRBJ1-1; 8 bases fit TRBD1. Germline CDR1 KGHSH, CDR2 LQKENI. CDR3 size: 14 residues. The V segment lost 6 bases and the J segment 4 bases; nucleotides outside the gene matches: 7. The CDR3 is CASSFRQGLTEAFF. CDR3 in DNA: TGTGCCAGCTCCTTCCGACAGGGGCTCACTGAAGCTTTCTTT.

CDR3 bases: TGTGCCAGCAGCCAGAAACCCGGGACATACTATGGCTACACCTTC. It yields the protein CASSQKPGTYYGYTF. V is TRBV9 and J is TRBJ1-2, with D perhaps TRBD1 (6 bases). The CDR3 has 15 amino acids. With 4 bases removed from V and 3 bases from J, the gap between germline ends came to 16 bases. From germline, CDR1 is SGDLS and CDR2 YYNGEE. Using reference TRBV9 and TRBJ1-2 for the parts outside the CDR3, the full variable domain is DSGVTQTPKHLITATGQRVTLRCSPRSGDLSVYWYQQSLDQGLQFLIQYYNGEERAKGNILERFSAQQFPDLHSELNLSSLELGDSALYFCASSQKPGTYYGYTFGSGTRLTVV.

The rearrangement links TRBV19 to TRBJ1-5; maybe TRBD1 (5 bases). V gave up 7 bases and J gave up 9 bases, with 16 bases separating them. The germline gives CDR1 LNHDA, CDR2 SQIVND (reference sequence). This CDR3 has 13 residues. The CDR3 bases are TGTGCCAGTACCGCGGTCCGAAGGGGGCCCCAGCATTTT. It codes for CASTAVRRGPQHF.

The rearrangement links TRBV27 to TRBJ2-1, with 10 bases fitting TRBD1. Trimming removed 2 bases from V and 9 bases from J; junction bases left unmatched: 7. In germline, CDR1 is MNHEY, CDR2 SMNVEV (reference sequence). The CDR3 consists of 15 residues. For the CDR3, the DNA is TGTGCCAGCAGTTTAAGGACAGGGGGTCGGAGTGAGCAGTTCTTC. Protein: CASSLRTGGRSEQFF.

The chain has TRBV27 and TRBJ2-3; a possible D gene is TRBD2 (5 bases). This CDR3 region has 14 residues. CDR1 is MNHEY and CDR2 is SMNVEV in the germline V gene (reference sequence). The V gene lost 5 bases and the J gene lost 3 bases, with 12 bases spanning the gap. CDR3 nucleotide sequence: TGTGCCAGCAGTCGGTCGGACTCGACAGATACGCAGTATTTT. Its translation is CASSRSDSTDTQYF.

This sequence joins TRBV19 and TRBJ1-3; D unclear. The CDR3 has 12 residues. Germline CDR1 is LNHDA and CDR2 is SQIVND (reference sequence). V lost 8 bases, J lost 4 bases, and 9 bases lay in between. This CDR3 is CASGENGNTIYF. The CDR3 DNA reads TGTGCCAGTGGTGAAAACGGAAACACCATATATTTT.